Shown below are 27 T cell receptor beta chains from a single sample sequenced in a study of blood T cell repertoires in COVID-19 (dated by TCRdb to between 2020 and 2021). Receptor amplification or capture employed the immunoSEQ multiplex PCR assay. In TCRdb, the immuneACCESS table is reduced to in-frame sequences with V and J assigned. These tables do not hold every clone; where another copy was compared, an unresolved V gene accounts for under half, and the others remain unexplained. The sample table holds under 250,000 clones, of which about 90% were seen once. In total, the top ten clones hold about 1.3% of the sample. The sample was peripheral blood. Receptors were obtained from a man aged 30-40 years with acute or convalescent COVID-19.

This clone has a single count. V usage is TRBV6-5 and J usage is TRBJ1-3, with D unclear. This CDR3 spans 16 amino acids. The V end was cut by 2 bases, the J end by 0 bases, with 11 bases between. CDR1 is MNHEY, CDR2 SVGAGI, per germline. The CDR3 spells CASSYESHASGNTIYF. DNA for the CDR3: TGTGCCAGCAGTTACGAGTCGCACGCCTCTGGAAACACCATATATTTT.

This clone was seen once. The chain's CDR3 is CAGDRETYEQYF. Here the CDR3 DNA reads TGTGCCGGGGACAGGGAGACCTACGAGCAGTACTTC. The chain recombines TRBV30 with TRBJ2-7; 9 bases are a match to TRBD1. Per the germline V gene, CDR1 is GTSNPN and CDR2 is SVGIG (reference sequence). Losses at the gene ends were 8 bases for V and 2 bases for J; bases not matched to a gene: 4. The CDR3 runs 12 residues. Supplemented by reference TRBV30 and TRBJ2-7, the full variable domain reads SQTIHQWPATLVQPVGSPLSLECTVEGTSNPNLYWYRQAAGRGLQLLFYSVGIGQISSEVPQNLSASRPQDRQFILSSKKLLLSDSGFYLCAGDRETYEQYFGPGTRLTVT.

V usage is TRBV5-1 and J usage is TRBJ2-1; 16 positions match TRBD2. The CDR3 runs to 20 residues. V shed 3 bases and J 4 bases; nucleotides not matched to a gene: 13. CDR1 is SGHRS and CDR2 is YFSETQ in the germline V gene. The CDR3 is CASSSAGGTSGREGYNEQFF. CDR3 coding DNA: TGCGCCAGCAGCTCCGCAGGGGGGACTAGCGGGAGGGAGGGATACAATGAGCAGTTCTTC.

The rearrangement uses TRBV2 and TRBJ1-2; 10 bases line up with TRBD1. V was pared by 9 bases and J by 3 bases, with 13 bases of the junction left unmatched. Per germline, CDR1 SNHLY and CDR2 FYNNEI. The CDR3 consists of 16 residues. CDR3 region: CASTGTGDLWDYGYTF. The CDR3 nucleotides are TGTGCCAGTACCGGGACAGGGGATCTCTGGGACTATGGCTACACCTTC. The variable domain in full, completed from reference TRBV2 and TRBJ1-2, reads EPEVTQTPSHQVTQMGQEVILRCVPISNHLYFYWYRQILGQKVEFLVSFYNNEISEKSEIFDDQFSVERPDGSNFTLKIRSTKLEDSAMYFCASTGTGDLWDYGYTFGSGTRLTVV.

CDR3 coding DNA: TGTGCCAGCAGCCAAGCGGCGGGGGGGCGTGAGCAGTTCTTC. This codes for CASSQAAGGREQFF. The V and J genes are TRBV3-1 (or the pseudogene TRBV3-2) and TRBJ2-1, with TRBD2 identical over 9 bases. CDR3 length equals 14 residues. Trimming removed 1 base from V and 9 bases from J; junction bases left unmatched: 4. Germline loops: CDR1 LGHDT, CDR2 YNNKEL (reference sequence).

V usage is TRBV15 and J usage is TRBJ2-2; 7 bases line up with TRBD1. CDR3 length: 16 amino acids. With 1 base clipped from V and 2 bases from J, the junction kept 4 bases outside the gene matches. Germline V gene lookup returns CDR1 LNHNV and CDR2 YYDKDF (reference sequence). DNA for the CDR3: TGTGCCACCAGCAGAGGACAGGGAATTAACACCGGGGAGCTGTTTTTT. This encodes CATSRGQGINTGELFF.

The V gene is TRBV28, the J gene TRBJ2-1; D possibly corresponds to TRBD1 (5 bases). The CDR3 covers 12 residues. Germline CDR1 is MDHEN and CDR2 is SYDVKM. V was shortened by 2 bases and J by 7 bases, with 6 bases between the two germline ends. CDR3 coding DNA: TGTGCCAGCAGTTTAAAGGGGAATGAGCAGTTCTTC. This sequence encodes CASSLKGNEQFF.

The chain carries TRBV25-1 and TRBJ2-1; tentatively, D is TRBD2 (6 bases). There are 14 residues in the CDR3. Germline V gives CDR1 MGHDK, CDR2 SYGVNS. V was trimmed by 5 bases and J by 3 bases, leaving 11 bases between them. The CDR3 loop is CASSSWGDYNEQFF. CDR3 DNA: TGTGCCAGCAGTTCTTGGGGGGACTACAATGAGCAGTTCTTC.

The V call is TRBV27, the J call TRBJ2-1, with D perhaps matching TRBD1 (6 bases). V gave up 0 bases and J gave up 3 bases, with 12 bases separating them. Germline loops: CDR1 MNHEY, CDR2 SMNVEV (reference sequence). This CDR3 has 16 amino acids. In DNA, the CDR3 is TGTGCCAGCAGTTTATCGCTACACAGGGACTACAATGAGCAGTTCTTC. Its translation is CASSLSLHRDYNEQFF.

The chain carries TRBV27 and TRBJ2-7, with 10 nucleotides matching TRBD1. CDR1 and CDR2 from the germline V gene are MNHEY and SMNVEV (reference sequence). This CDR3 is 13 amino acids long. V trimming: 6 bases; J trimming: 7 bases; junction bases outside the gene matches: 6. CDR3 amino acids: CASRRQGAGEQYF. As DNA, the CDR3 is TGTGCCAGCAGAAGACAGGGGGCTGGGGAGCAGTACTTC.

This chain connects TRBV6-5 to TRBJ1-1, with a possible D match to TRBD1 (6 bases). Germline CDR1 reads MNHEY; CDR2 reads SVGAGI. Trimming pared 5 bases from V and 5 bases from J, leaving 18 bases between. This CDR3 is 15 amino acids long. The CDR3 nucleotides are TGTGCCAGCAGTCAAAATGACAGGAGGCGGACTGAAGCTTTCTTT. Residues: CASSQNDRRRTEAFF.

The chain couples TRBV4-1 to TRBJ1-2; D gene uncertain. Germline CDR1 is MGHRA and CDR2 is YSYEKL. V gave up 2 bases and J gave up 1 base, with 8 bases separating them. This CDR3 is built from 14 residues. The CDR3 sequence is CASSQPKSNYGYTF. CDR3 nucleotides: TGCGCCAGCAGCCAACCCAAGAGTAACTATGGCTACACCTTC.

V and J are TRBV28 and TRBJ2-7; 11 positions agree with TRBD2. J gave up 2 bases and V 5 bases, and 5 bases lay outside the gene matches. Germline CDR1 reads MDHEN; CDR2 reads SYDVKM. The CDR3 is 15 amino acids. The CDR3 DNA follows: TGTGCCAGCAGTCGGATAGCGGGAGGGCCCTACGAGCAGTACTTC. Encoded protein: CASSRIAGGPYEQYF.

This clone was recorded once. The chain combines TRBV2 with TRBJ2-1; D may be TRBD1 (6 bases). The germline CDR1 and CDR2 sequences are SNHLY and FYNNEI. V was clipped by 5 bases and J by 8 bases, with 16 bases between them. The CDR3 is 14 amino acids. CDR3 bases: TGTGCCAGCAGTCCCGGGACAATCTTCCATGAGCAGTTCTTC. This sequence encodes CASSPGTIFHEQFF.

The CDR3 region has the DNA TGCAGCGTTTATGACCTTGGACTAGCGAGATCAGATACGCAGTATTTT. This codes for CSVYDLGLARSDTQYF. The V gene is TRBV29-1, the J gene TRBJ2-3, with 9 bases fitting TRBD2. This CDR3 comprises 16 residues. Germline V lookup: CDR1 SQVTM, CDR2 ANQGSEA. The trim removed 5 bases at V and 4 bases at J, leaving 13 bases unmatched.

Details on this clone: The germline gene is not matched at one end of the junction; a read error may be the cause. The chain uses TRBV19 and TRBJ1-2; TRBD1 agrees at 8 bases. The length of the CDR3 is 14 residues. The V gene's germline CDR1 is LNHDA and CDR2 SQIVND (reference sequence). The CDR3 spells CASSVRQGNFGYTF. The CDR3, as DNA: TGTGCCAGTAGTGTCAGACAGGGGAACTTTGGCTACACCTTC.

The chain recombines TRBV6-5 with TRBJ1-3, with TRBD1 as a possible D gene (6 bases). V lost 6 bases, J lost 4 bases, and 13 bases lay in between. The CDR3 consists of 14 residues. CDR1 MNHEY and CDR2 SVGAGI come from the germline V gene. The CDR3 region has the DNA TGTGCCAGCAGGAGTACAGGGAAAGGAAACACCATATATTTT. Translating gives CASRSTGKGNTIYF.

The J gene is TRBJ2-1, the V gene TRBV5-1; 11 bases map to TRBD1. Trimming cost V 3 bases and J 6 bases; bases outside gene matches: 5. Germline lookup yields CDR1 SGHRS and CDR2 YFSETQ. CDR3 length equals 15 residues. The CDR3 spells CASSSGQGVGNEQFF. CDR3 DNA sequence: TGCGCCAGCAGCTCGGGACAGGGGGTCGGCAATGAGCAGTTCTTC.

The rearrangement uses TRBV15 and TRBJ1-4; 8 bases align to TRBD1. CDR1 is LNHNV, CDR2 YYDKDF, per germline (reference sequence). CDR3 length: 14 residues. The junction had 6 bases not matched to a gene; V was cut back by 5 bases and J by 7 bases. DNA for the CDR3: TGTGCCACCAGCCGCGACAGGGGCGCTGAAAAACTGTTTTTT. Its protein product is CATSRDRGAEKLFF.

CDR3 region: CATSRLTSTGLIKFF. The DNA of the CDR3 is TGTGCCACCAGCAGATTGACGTCAACTGGGCTGATAAAATTCTTC. The chain joins TRBV15 to TRBJ2-1; no definite D call. From germline, CDR1 is LNHNV and CDR2 YYDKDF (reference sequence). Trimming stripped 2 bases from V and 16 bases from J, with 24 bases between. The CDR3 has 15 residues. The full variable domain, in which reference TRBV15 and TRBJ2-1 provide the parts outside the CDR3, is DAMVIQNPRYQVTQFGKPVTLSCSQTLNHNVMYWYQQKSSQAPKLLFHYYDKDFNNEADTPDNFQSRRPNTSFCFLDIRSPGLGDTAMYLCATSRLTSTGLIKFFGPGTRLTVL.

The chain carries TRBV5-1 and TRBJ2-3; weak D call: TRBD2 (6 bases). Trimming took off 5 bases at V and 2 bases at J, with 18 bases between the two ends. In germline, CDR1 is SGHRS, CDR2 YFSETQ. The CDR3 sequence is 16 residues long. The CDR3 DNA is TGCGCCAGCAGACCAGGGACTCGTAGCCCCACAGATACGCAGTATTTT. Its protein product is CASRPGTRSPTDTQYF. The whole variable domain, filled in from reference TRBV5-1 and TRBJ2-3, reads KAGVTQTPRYLIKTRGQQVTLSCSPISGHRSVSWYQQTPGQGLQFLFEYFSETQRNKGNFPGRFSGRQFSNSRSEMNVSTLELGDSALYLCASRPGTRSPTDTQYFGPGTRLTVL.

The CDR3 loop reads CASSLLGGGAYNEQFF. CDR3 coding DNA: TGTGCCAGCAGCCTTCTAGGGGGGGGCGCCTACAATGAGCAGTTCTTC. The chain couples TRBV4-2 to TRBJ2-1; possibly TRBD2 for D (7 bases). Per the germline V gene, CDR1 is LGHNA and CDR2 is YNFKEQ. The CDR3 runs to 16 residues. V was trimmed by 4 bases and J by 2 bases, leaving 15 bases between them.

This clone was recorded once. This sequence joins TRBV3-1 (or the pseudogene TRBV3-2) and TRBJ2-2; TRBD2 might be the D (5 bases). The germline V and J ends were trimmed by 2 bases and 2 bases, with 9 bases remaining between them. The V gene's germline CDR1 is LGHDT and CDR2 YNNKEL (reference sequence). The CDR3 is 15 residues long. DNA for the CDR3: TGTGCCAGCAGCCAATGGCGGGCCAACACCGGGGAGCTGTTTTTT. This codes for CASSQWRANTGELFF.

This rearrangement joins TRBV7-5 to TRBJ2-7; the D segment call TRBD2 is taken from the table without a DNA check. TRBV7-5 is a recognized pseudogene. The CDR3 totals 13 residues. The CDR3 nucleotides are TGTGCCAGTCAGCGGGAGAATCCTTACGAGCAGTACTTC. This gives the protein CASQRENPYEQYF.

The V call is TRBV7-9, the J call TRBJ1-6; 10 bases fit TRBD1. The CDR3 has 16 amino acids. Germline V gene sequence: CDR1 SEHNR, CDR2 FQNEAQ (reference sequence). V dropped 6 bases and J dropped 6; count of bases not matched to a gene: 8. The CDR3 protein is CASSIGQGVLNSPLHF. Written as DNA, the CDR3 is TGTGCCAGCAGTATCGGACAGGGGGTTCTTAATTCACCCCTCCACTTT.

This clone was recorded only once. The chain combines TRBV19 with TRBJ1-2; D is unresolved. The CDR3 is made up of 16 amino acids. The germline CDR1 and CDR2 sequences are LNHDA and SQIVND (reference sequence). The ends were cut back, 5 bases at V and 0 bases at J, with 16 bases in the middle. CDR3 sequence reads: CASSATARRANYGYTF. CDR3 DNA: TGTGCCAGTAGTGCCACCGCCCGACGGGCTAACTATGGCTACACCTTC. The variable domain in full, with the rest retrieved from reference TRBV19 and TRBJ1-2, is DGGITQSPKYLFRKEGQNVTLSCEQNLNHDAMYWYRQDPGQGLRLIYYSQIVNDFQKGDIAEGYSVSREKKESFPLTVTSAQKNPTAFYLCASSATARRANYGYTFGSGTRLTVV.

The V and J genes are TRBV5-1 and TRBJ2-3; maybe TRBD1 (5 bases). V dropped 2 bases and J dropped 1 base, with 5 bases sitting between them. This CDR3 contains 13 residues. In germline, CDR1 is SGHRS, CDR2 YFSETQ. CDR3 residues: CASSLQGTDTQYF. The CDR3 region has the DNA TGCGCCAGCAGCTTACAGGGCACAGATACGCAGTATTTT.